Below are 20 T cell receptor beta chains sequenced from a single sample in a study of T cells in Graves' hyperthyroidism and ophthalmopathy. RNA transcripts provided the source from which TCR beta CDR3 regions were amplified. In the first-round RT-PCR of the TCR CDR3, the HTBI primer set was used. Each CDR3 protein gets one entry after TCRdb re-called the multiplex PCR reads with MiXCR. The data hold some 570,000 distinct CDR3 sequences, with 15% to 20% observed a single time. The specimen was blood. Receptor source: a woman aged 18-30 years with Graves' ophthalmopathy.

The V call is TRBV6-2 or TRBV6-3, the J call TRBJ2-4, with 7 bases fitting TRBD2. Germline V gene lookup returns CDR1 MNHEY and CDR2 SVGEGT. Trimming removed 6 bases from V and 1 base from J; junction bases left unmatched: 6. This CDR3 contains 15 residues. CDR3 protein: CASSSLREAKNIQYF. The CDR3, as DNA: TGTGCCAGCAGCTCCTTGCGGGAGGCCAAAAACATTCAGTACTTC.

This chain connects TRBV12-3 or TRBV12-4 to TRBJ2-7; 9 bases agree with TRBD2. The CDR3 extends over 14 amino acids. The V and J ends lost 5 bases and 4 bases, in that order; junction bases with no gene match: 6. The CDR3 loop is CASSHTGLAYEQYF. The CDR3 nucleotides read TGTGCCAGCAGTCACACCGGACTAGCGTACGAGCAGTACTTC.

V and J are TRBV5-1 and TRBJ2-7, with a possible D match to TRBD1 (6 bases). In germline, CDR1 is SGHRS, CDR2 YFSETQ. The CDR3 totals 12 residues. The ends were cut back, 2 bases at V and 6 bases at J, with 9 bases in the middle. The CDR3 is CASSFTGTEQYF. In DNA form, the CDR3 reads TGCGCCAGCAGCTTTACAGGGACCGAGCAGTACTTC.

In this sample, this clonotype turned up a few times. J is TRBJ2-5 and V is TRBV7-9, with 10 positions matching TRBD2. The V and J ends lost 3 bases and 3 bases, in that order; junction bases with no gene match: 16. The CDR3 sequence is 19 residues long. CDR1 and CDR2 from the germline V gene are SEHNR and FQNEAQ (reference sequence). The CDR3 nucleotides are TGTGCCAGCAGCTTGGACCCCCTGATTGGGCTAGCGGGAGAAGAGACCCAGTACTTC. This codes for CASSLDPLIGLAGEETQYF.

This clonotype has ten or more counts. The chain links TRBV12-3 or TRBV12-4 to TRBJ1-3, with 8 bases aligning to TRBD1. The V gene end was trimmed by 5 bases and the J gene end by 9 bases; junction bases not matched to a gene: 12. The CDR3 runs to 15 residues. The CDR3 is CASSPEGQARGTIYF. In DNA, the CDR3 is TGTGCCAGCAGTCCCGAGGGACAGGCCCGTGGCACCATATATTTT.

This clonotype has at least ten counts. The chain joins TRBV2 to TRBJ2-3; a weak D match, TRBD2 (6 bases). The V gene lost 3 bases and the J gene lost 0 bases, with 7 bases spanning the gap. Germline values: CDR1 SNHLY, CDR2 FYNNEI. There are 14 residues in the CDR3. CDR3 protein: CASSEEGSTDTQYF. The CDR3, as DNA: TGTGCCAGCAGTGAGGAGGGCAGCACAGATACGCAGTATTTT.

This clonotype has just a few counts. The rearrangement uses TRBV5-1 and TRBJ1-4; 10 bases are a match to TRBD1. Germline loops: CDR1 SGHRS, CDR2 YFSETQ. The CDR3 sequence is 15 residues long. The ends lost 3 bases at V and 8 bases at J; junction bases unmatched: 7. The CDR3 DNA is TGCGCCAGCAGCTCGACAGGGGGCATAAGGGAAAAACTGTTTTTT. It is translated as CASSSTGGIREKLFF.

The V gene is TRBV5-8, the J gene TRBJ1-6, with a weak D call TRBD1 (5 bases). Germline CDR1 and CDR2: SGHTS and YDEGEE. The CDR3 sequence is 15 residues long. V lost 0 bases and J lost 9, with 13 bases in between. CDR3 sequence: CASSLGPADSSPLHF. CDR3 nucleotide sequence: TGTGCCAGCAGCTTGGGTCCGGCAGACAGTTCACCCCTCCACTTT.

The table lists this clonotype with many counts. CDR3: CASREDGGKLFF. In DNA, the CDR3 is TGTGCCAGCAGAGAGGACGGGGGGAAACTGTTTTTT. The V call is TRBV28, the J call TRBJ1-4, with TRBD1 as a possible D gene (5 bases). This CDR3 region has 12 residues. V lost 6 bases and J 11 bases, leaving 13 bases between the germline ends. From germline, CDR1 is MDHEN and CDR2 SYDVKM.

This clonotype was seen repeatedly, ten times or more. In DNA form, the CDR3 reads TGTGCCAGCAGTGAACGGGACAGTGGGTTCTATGGCTACACCTTC. Translation gives CASSERDSGFYGYTF. The chain carries TRBV2 and TRBJ1-2, with 7 positions matching TRBD1. CDR3 length: 15 residues. The germline V gene has CDR1 SNHLY and CDR2 FYNNEI. With V trimmed by 2 bases and J by 4 bases, 7 bases remained unmatched.

With regard to this clonotype: One end of the junction is discordant with germline, which a read error may explain. The CDR3 sequence: CVSNRGETQYF. The CDR3 bases are TGTGTCAGCAATAGGGGAGAGACCCAGTACTTC. The chain carries TRBV6-1 and TRBJ2-5, with D possibly being TRBD1 (5 bases). The CDR3 consists of 11 residues. Germline loops: CDR1 MNHNS, CDR2 SASEGT.

This clonotype was seen more than once but under ten times. The rearrangement uses TRBV29-1 and TRBJ1-5, with unresolved D. This CDR3 has 14 residues. Germline V gives CDR1 SQVTM, CDR2 ANQGSEA. V lost 2 bases to trimming and J lost 6 bases, with 14 bases between them. The chain's CDR3 is CSVEPLQSAQPQHF. The CDR3 region has the DNA TGCAGCGTTGAACCCCTACAGTCCGCTCAGCCCCAGCATTTT.

For this clonotype: This could be a read error, since a much larger clone is one nucleotide away. This chain joins TRBV27 and TRBJ1-1; no firm D call. Germline CDR1 and CDR2: MNHEY and SMNVEV (reference sequence). This CDR3 contains 15 residues. The CDR3 region has the DNA TGTGCCGGCAGTTCCCTTCGGAGCCGAGACACTGAAGCTTTCTTT. Its translation: CAGSSLRSRDTEAFF.

This clonotype was found a few times. The chain recombines TRBV4-3 with TRBJ2-2, with D unresolved. V shed 0 bases and J shed 2 bases, with 10 bases lying between them. This CDR3 is built from 16 residues. Looked up from germline, CDR1 is LGHNA and CDR2 is YSLEER. In DNA, the CDR3 is TGCGCCAGCAGCCAAGATAGAAAGGAAAACACCGGGGAGCTGTTTTTT. It yields the protein CASSQDRKENTGELFF.

V and J are TRBV11-3 and TRBJ2-4, with 13 nucleotides matching TRBD2. The germline gives CDR1 SGHNT, CDR2 YENEEA. CDR3 length: 19 residues. J gave up 5 bases and V 5 bases, and 15 bases lay outside the gene matches. The CDR3 reads CASSQEGLAGRGKENIQYF. For the CDR3, the DNA is TGTGCCAGCAGCCAAGAGGGACTAGCGGGACGGGGCAAGGAAAACATTCAGTACTTC. Full variable domain (missing parts from reference TRBV11-3 and TRBJ2-4): EAGVVQSPRYKIIEKKQPVAFWCNPISGHNTLYWYLQNLGQGPELLIRYENEEAVDDSQLPKDRFSAERLKGVDSTLKIQPAELGDSAVYLCASSQEGLAGRGKENIQYFGAGTRLSVL.

This clonotype was found a few times. The rearrangement uses TRBV5-4 and TRBJ2-7, with 12 nucleotides matching TRBD1. This CDR3 spans 15 amino acids. Germline V gene data show CDR1 as SGHNT and CDR2 as YYREEE (reference sequence). After removal of 3 bases from V and 2 bases from J, the junction contained 3 bases not matched to a gene. The CDR3 DNA follows: TGTGCCAGCAGCTCCCGGGACAGGGGGCCCTACGAGCAGTACTTC. Its translation is CASSSRDRGPYEQYF.

The genes are TRBV5-5 and TRBJ2-2; D may be TRBD2 (6 bases). Trimming took off 4 bases at V and 0 bases at J, with 16 bases between the two ends. The CDR3 has 17 amino acids. Germline loops: CDR1 SGHKS, CDR2 YYEKEE (reference sequence). The CDR3 region is CASSPEGSQANTGELFF. The DNA of the CDR3 is TGTGCCAGCAGCCCGGAGGGGTCGCAAGCGAACACCGGGGAGCTGTTTTTT.

This clonotype was observed at least ten times. The rearrangement uses TRBV28 and TRBJ2-7; no definite D call. The CDR3 has 11 amino acids. V was pared by 3 bases and J by 6 bases, with 6 bases between. CDR1 MDHEN and CDR2 SYDVKM come from the germline V gene. CDR3 sequence reads: CASSFSREQYF. CDR3 DNA sequence: TGTGCCAGCAGTTTCTCTCGCGAGCAGTACTTC.

This clonotype was observed many times. This rearrangement joins TRBV28 to TRBJ2-7; D call uncertain. CDR1 MDHEN and CDR2 SYDVKM come from the germline V gene. V was cut by 7 bases and J by 0 bases, with 10 bases left in between. This CDR3 comprises 13 residues. The CDR3 bases are TGTGCCAGCACCCAAGGCGACTCCTACGAGCAGTACTTC. Translation gives CASTQGDSYEQYF.

This clonotype occurred many times. The V gene is TRBV24-1, the J gene TRBJ1-1; the D gene is possibly TRBD1 (5 bases). CDR3 size: 19 residues. CDR1 is KGHDR, CDR2 SFDVKD, per germline. V was clipped by 3 bases and J by 0 bases, with 22 bases between them. CDR3: CATSDPEMKQEMMNTEAFF. CDR3 DNA: TGTGCCACCAGTGATCCGGAAATGAAACAGGAAATGATGAACACTGAAGCTTTCTTT.